This T cell receptor (beta chain) was captured in a study of CD8+ T cells in alopecia areata. Across the whole study: Treated patients were dosed with oral tofacitinib, taking 5 to 10 mg twice daily. Disease severity was quantified as SALT score of affected scalp area. Whole-study results and caveats: The study found that many expanded lesional clones persisted in scalp and blood during tofacitinib. Sequencing of scalp samples also captures resident alphabeta T cells of normal skin.

The CDR3 length is 14 residues. Trimming stripped 0 bases from V and 1 base from J, with 6 bases between. Germline CDR1 SGDLS, CDR2 YYNGEE. This clone was seen once. Antigen: not known. Treatment defined: oral pan-JAK inhibitor, 5-10 mg twice daily. RNA was isolated and reverse transcribed to cDNA, the sequencing template. The table came from immunoSEQ multiplex PCR; TCRdb's copy has only in-frame clones and leaves some out. Of 100,000 to 140,000 clones listed, 65% to 85% are singletons. The gene calls are TRBV9 and TRBJ2-3, with D unclear. The sample in question was CD8+ T cells sorted from blood, obtained at week 24, from a patient treated with tofacitinib. The receptor was derived from a human donor with alopecia areata. The CDR3 DNA follows: TGTGCCAGCAGCGTAGGGTTGGGCACAGATACGCAGTATTTT. This gives the protein CASSVGLGTDTQYF.